Presented here are 14 T cell receptor beta chains from one specimen sequenced in a study of blood T cells in healthy people across ages. Together with a sample-barcoded 5' primer, a J-beta primer mix was included in a second PCR lasting about 7 to 11 cycles. MiXCR, applied by TCRdb to the 5' RACE reads, yields one record per CDR3 protein. The table lists fewer than 900,000 distinct CDR3 sequences, 35% to 45% of them singletons. Sequencing was done on a sample of blood. Receptor source: a woman aged 60-75 years in good health.

This sequence joins TRBV18 and TRBJ1-4, with D unresolved. This CDR3 is built from 17 residues. Germline V CDR1 and CDR2: KGHSH, LQKENI. V was pared by 3 bases and J by 0 bases, with 14 bases between. The CDR3, as DNA: TGTGCCAGCTCACCGTCGCAGATGATTGCAACTAATGAAAAACTGTTTTTT. This codes for CASSPSQMIATNEKLFF.

The genes are TRBV20-1 and TRBJ2-5; 12 nucleotides match TRBD2. Trimming at V came to 6 bases and at J to 5 bases, leaving 13 bases not matched to a gene. From germline, CDR1 is DFQATT and CDR2 SNEGSKA (reference sequence). The CDR3 sequence is 16 residues long. This chain's CDR3 is CSAGQTSGSIRETQYF. In nucleotides, the CDR3 is TGCAGTGCCGGGCAGACTAGCGGGAGTATTCGTGAGACCCAGTACTTC.

The sample holds a few counts of this clonotype. The rearrangement joins TRBV20-1 to TRBJ2-3, with 9 positions matching TRBD2. Germline-derived CDR1 and CDR2 are DFQATT and SNEGSKA (reference sequence). Germline trimming cut 4 bases from V and 2 bases from J; bases unmatched to any gene: 4. There are 14 residues in the CDR3. The CDR3 sequence is CSANLAGYTDTQYF. In DNA form, the CDR3 reads TGCAGTGCTAACCTAGCGGGATACACAGATACGCAGTATTTT.

As DNA, the CDR3 is TGCGCCAGCAGAAGTTCCGGGACAGTAAGCTACGAGCAGTACTTC. Translated: CASRSSGTVSYEQYF. This chain connects TRBV5-1 to TRBJ2-7, with 7 bases lining up with TRBD1. The CDR3 is 15 amino acids. V dropped 5 bases and J dropped 3; count of bases not matched to a gene: 11. Germline loops: CDR1 SGHRS, CDR2 YFSETQ.

This clonotype was observed a few times. V gene TRBV7-9 combines with J gene TRBJ2-3; D is undetermined. Germline assignment: CDR1 SEHNR and CDR2 FQNEAQ (reference sequence). Trimming pared 4 bases from V and 5 bases from J, leaving 13 bases between. The CDR3 consists of 14 residues. CDR3 coding DNA: TGTGCCAGCAGCTCGGACCAGAAAGGAGATACGCAGTATTTT. Translation gives CASSSDQKGDTQYF.

This clonotype was found a few times. V usage is TRBV9 and J usage is TRBJ2-1; 7 nucleotides line up with TRBD1. With V trimmed by 0 bases and J by 1 base, 1 base remained unmatched. The length of the CDR3 is 15 residues. The germline gives CDR1 SGDLS, CDR2 YYNGEE. The CDR3 region is CASSVEGQSYNEQFF. The CDR3 DNA reads as TGTGCCAGCAGCGTAGAGGGACAGTCCTACAATGAGCAGTTCTTC.

The chain employs TRBV10-1 and TRBJ2-1; D is unresolved. CDR1 and CDR2 from the germline V gene are WNHNN and SYGVQD (reference sequence). CDR3 length: 12 residues. Trimming left V 4 bases short and J 6 bases short, with 7 bases between. The CDR3 here is CASSGILNEQFF. In nucleotides, the CDR3 is TGCGCCAGCAGTGGGATCCTCAATGAGCAGTTCTTC.

Turning to this clonotype: The junction and the germline gene differ at one end; a read error may be behind it. This rearrangement joins TRBV7-7 to TRBJ2-3; D possibly corresponds to TRBD2 (6 bases). The CDR3 loop spans 15 amino acids. The germline V gene has CDR1 SSHAT and CDR2 FNYEAQ (reference sequence). DNA of the CDR3: TGTGCCAGCAGCTTAGGGCTAGCGAGCTCAGATACGCGGTATTTT. Its translation is CASSLGLASSDTRYF.

The chain links TRBV27 to TRBJ1-2, with D possibly matching TRBD1 (6 bases). The CDR3 has 15 residues. Trimming took 2 bases from V and 4 from J, leaving 14 bases between them. Germline CDR1 is MNHEY and CDR2 is SMNVEV (reference sequence). The CDR3 protein is CASSLMKGHPYGYTF. The CDR3 nucleotides read TGTGCCAGCAGTTTAATGAAGGGACACCCCTATGGCTACACCTTC.

The chain couples TRBV29-1 to TRBJ2-7; D is possibly TRBD1 (5 bases). The germline V gene has CDR1 SQVTM and CDR2 ANQGSEA. There are 11 residues in the CDR3. Trimming left V 6 bases short and J 7 bases short, with 13 bases between. The CDR3 region has the DNA TGCAGCGTGTCGCAGGGCGAGGAGCAGTACTTC. Translating it yields CSVSQGEEQYF.

The gene calls are TRBV9 and TRBJ2-3, with D maybe TRBD1 (6 bases). V dropped 0 bases and J dropped 0 bases, with 14 bases sitting between them. The germline gives CDR1 SGDLS, CDR2 YYNGEE. CDR3 length: 17 residues. The CDR3 loop reads CASSVGPGQGSTDTQYF. The CDR3 DNA reads as TGTGCCAGCAGCGTAGGGCCGGGTCAGGGGAGCACAGATACGCAGTATTTT.

Concerning this clonotype: This may arise from a read error, as a much more abundant clone is one base away. This chain links TRBV29-1 with TRBJ2-1; D gene uncertain. The CDR3 runs 13 residues. Germline V gene lookup returns CDR1 SQVTM and CDR2 ANQGSEA. The ends were cut back, 4 bases at V and 5 bases at J, with 12 bases in the middle. In DNA form, the CDR3 reads TGCAGCGTTGTAGTAGAGAGCCACAATGAGCAGTTCTTC. Encoded protein: CSVVVESHNEQFF.

With regard to this clonotype: The junction shows a germline mismatch at one end, possibly a read error. The gene calls are TRBV7-3 and TRBJ2-7; TRBD2 matches at 13 bases. The better agreement between TRBJ2-5 and the DNA end casts doubt on the J call. The germline CDR1 and CDR2 sequences are SGHTA and FQGTGA. This CDR3 comprises 14 residues. Here the CDR3 reads CTSSRTSGGETQYF. CDR3 in DNA: TGTACCAGCAGCCGGACTAGCGGGGGAGAGACCCAGTACTTC.

The table lists this clonotype with a few counts. This sequence joins TRBV29-1 and TRBJ2-7; 10 nucleotides match TRBD2. V shed 7 bases, J shed 7 bases, and the junction held 16 bases outside the gene matches. Germline V CDR1 and CDR2: SQVTM, ANQGSEA. The CDR3 contains 15 residues. CDR3 in amino acids: CSATSGLAGDNEQYF. DNA of the CDR3: TGCAGCGCCACTAGTGGGCTAGCGGGGGACAATGAGCAGTACTTC.